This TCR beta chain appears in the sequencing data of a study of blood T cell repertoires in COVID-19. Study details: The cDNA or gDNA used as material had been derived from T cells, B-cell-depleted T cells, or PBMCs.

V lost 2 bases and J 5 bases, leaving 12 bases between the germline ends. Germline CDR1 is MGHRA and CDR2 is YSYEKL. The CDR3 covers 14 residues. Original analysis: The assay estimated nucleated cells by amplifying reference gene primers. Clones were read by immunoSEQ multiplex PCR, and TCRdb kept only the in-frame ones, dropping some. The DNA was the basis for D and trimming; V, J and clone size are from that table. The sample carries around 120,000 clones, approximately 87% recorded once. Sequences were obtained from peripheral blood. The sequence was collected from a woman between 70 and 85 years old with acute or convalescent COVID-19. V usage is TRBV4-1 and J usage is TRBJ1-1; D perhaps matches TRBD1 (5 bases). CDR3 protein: CASSQLSGGTEAFF. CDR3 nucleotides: TGCGCCAGCAGCCAACTCTCCGGGGGGACTGAAGCTTTCTTT.